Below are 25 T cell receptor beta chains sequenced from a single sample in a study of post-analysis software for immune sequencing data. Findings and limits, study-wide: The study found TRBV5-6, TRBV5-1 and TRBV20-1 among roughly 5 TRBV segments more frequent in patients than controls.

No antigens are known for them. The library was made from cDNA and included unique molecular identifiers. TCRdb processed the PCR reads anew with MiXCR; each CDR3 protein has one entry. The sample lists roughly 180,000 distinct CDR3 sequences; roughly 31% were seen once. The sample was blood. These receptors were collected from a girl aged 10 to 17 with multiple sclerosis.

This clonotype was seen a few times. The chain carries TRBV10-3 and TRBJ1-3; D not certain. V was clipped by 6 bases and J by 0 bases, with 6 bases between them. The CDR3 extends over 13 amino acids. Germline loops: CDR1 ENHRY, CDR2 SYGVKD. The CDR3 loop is CAIRVTSGNTIYF. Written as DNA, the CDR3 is TGTGCCATCAGGGTAACCTCTGGAAACACCATATATTTT.

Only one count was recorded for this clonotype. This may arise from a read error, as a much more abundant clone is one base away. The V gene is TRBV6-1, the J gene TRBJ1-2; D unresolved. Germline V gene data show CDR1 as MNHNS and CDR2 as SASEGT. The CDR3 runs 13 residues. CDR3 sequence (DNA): TGTGCCTGCAGTTTCGGGGAATCCTATGGCTACACCTTC. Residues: CACSFGESYGYTF.

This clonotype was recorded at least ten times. The CDR3 region has the DNA TGCGCCAGCAGCCCGGAGACCGATTACAATGAGCAGTTCTTC. This codes for CASSPETDYNEQFF. The V and J genes are TRBV5-1 and TRBJ2-1; D gene uncertain. Germline CDR1 reads SGHRS; CDR2 reads YFSETQ. Deletions cut 4 bases from V and 4 bases from J, with 12 bases between. This CDR3 is built from 14 residues.

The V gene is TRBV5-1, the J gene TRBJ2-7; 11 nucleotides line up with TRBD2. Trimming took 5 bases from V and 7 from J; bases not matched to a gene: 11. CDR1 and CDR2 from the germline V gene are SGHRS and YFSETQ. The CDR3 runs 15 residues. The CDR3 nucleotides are TGCGCCAGCAGACCTCTAGCGGGGGGACTAGGTGAGCAGTACTTC. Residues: CASRPLAGGLGEQYF.

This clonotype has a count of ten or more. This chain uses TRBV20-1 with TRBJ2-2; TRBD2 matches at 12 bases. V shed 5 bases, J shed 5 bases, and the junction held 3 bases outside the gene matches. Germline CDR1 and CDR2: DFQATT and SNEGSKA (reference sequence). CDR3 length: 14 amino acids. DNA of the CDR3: TGCAGTGCTTCGCTAGCGGGAGGGACCGGGGAGCTGTTTTTT. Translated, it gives CSASLAGGTGELFF.

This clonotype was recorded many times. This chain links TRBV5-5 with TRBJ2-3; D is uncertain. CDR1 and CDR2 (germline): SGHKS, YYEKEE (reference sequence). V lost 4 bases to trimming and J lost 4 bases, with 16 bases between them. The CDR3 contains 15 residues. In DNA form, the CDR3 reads TGTGCCAGCAGCCCCACCGGATATGTGGCAGATACGCAGTATTTT. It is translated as CASSPTGYVADTQYF. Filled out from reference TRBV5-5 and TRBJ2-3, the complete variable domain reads DAGVTQSPTHLIKTRGQQVTLRCSPISGHKSVSWYQQVLGQGPQFIFQYYEKEERGRGNFPDRFSARQFPNYSSELNVNALLLGDSALYLCASSPTGYVADTQYFGPGTRLTVL.

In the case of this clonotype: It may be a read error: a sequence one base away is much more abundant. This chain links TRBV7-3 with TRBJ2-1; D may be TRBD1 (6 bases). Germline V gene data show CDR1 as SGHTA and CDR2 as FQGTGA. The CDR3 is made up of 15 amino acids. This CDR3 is CASSLKGGEEDDQFF. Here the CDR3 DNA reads TGTGCCAGCAGCTTAAAAGGGGGAGAGGAGGATGATCAGTTCTTC.

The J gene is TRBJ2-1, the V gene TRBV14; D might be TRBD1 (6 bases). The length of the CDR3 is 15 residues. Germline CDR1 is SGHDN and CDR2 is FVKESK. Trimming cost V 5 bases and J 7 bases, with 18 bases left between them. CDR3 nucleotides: TGTGCCAGCAGCGGACAGTCAGTAGTCAAGAATGAGCAGTTCTTC. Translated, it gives CASSGQSVVKNEQFF.

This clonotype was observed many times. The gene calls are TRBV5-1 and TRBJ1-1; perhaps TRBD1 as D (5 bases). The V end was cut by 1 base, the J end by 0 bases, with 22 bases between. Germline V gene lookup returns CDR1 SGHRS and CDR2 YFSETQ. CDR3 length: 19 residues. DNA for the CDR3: TGCGCCAGCAGCTTGCCCCCGACAGAGGCGGGCCTCTTGAACACTGAAGCTTTCTTT. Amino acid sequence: CASSLPPTEAGLLNTEAFF. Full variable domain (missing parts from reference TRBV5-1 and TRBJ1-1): KAGVTQTPRYLIKTRGQQVTLSCSPISGHRSVSWYQQTPGQGLQFLFEYFSETQRNKGNFPGRFSGRQFSNSRSEMNVSTLELGDSALYLCASSLPPTEAGLLNTEAFFGQGTRLTVV.

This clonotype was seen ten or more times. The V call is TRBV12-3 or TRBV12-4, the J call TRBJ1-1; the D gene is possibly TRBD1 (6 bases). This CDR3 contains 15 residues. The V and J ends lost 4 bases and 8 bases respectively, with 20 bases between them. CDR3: CASSSGHGVGMEAFF. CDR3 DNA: TGTGCCAGCAGTTCGGGACACGGGGTAGGTATGGAAGCTTTCTTT.

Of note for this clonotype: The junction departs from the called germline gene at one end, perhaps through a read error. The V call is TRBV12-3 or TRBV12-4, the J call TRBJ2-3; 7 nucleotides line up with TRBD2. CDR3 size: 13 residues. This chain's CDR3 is CTSSFPAGDTQYF. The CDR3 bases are TGTACCAGCAGTTTCCCAGCGGGGGATACGCAGTATTTT.

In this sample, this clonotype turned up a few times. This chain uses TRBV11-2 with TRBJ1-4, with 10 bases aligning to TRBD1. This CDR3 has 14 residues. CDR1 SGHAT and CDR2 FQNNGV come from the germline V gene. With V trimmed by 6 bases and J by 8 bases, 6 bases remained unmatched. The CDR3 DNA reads TGTGCCAGCAGGGGGACAGGGGAGAGAGAAAAACTGTTTTTT. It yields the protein CASRGTGEREKLFF.

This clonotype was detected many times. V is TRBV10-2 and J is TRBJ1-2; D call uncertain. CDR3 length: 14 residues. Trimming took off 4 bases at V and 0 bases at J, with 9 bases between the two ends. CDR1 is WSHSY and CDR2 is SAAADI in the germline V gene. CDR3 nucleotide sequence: TGCGCCAGCAGTGGCCGGTCACCTAACTATGGCTACACCTTC. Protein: CASSGRSPNYGYTF.

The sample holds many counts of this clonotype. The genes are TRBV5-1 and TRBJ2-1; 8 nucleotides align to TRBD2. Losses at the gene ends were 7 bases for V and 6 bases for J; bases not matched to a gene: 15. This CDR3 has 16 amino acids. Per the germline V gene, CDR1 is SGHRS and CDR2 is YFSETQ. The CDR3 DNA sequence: TGCGCCAGCCAAACAGGAGCGACTAGCGACACCAATGAGCAGTTCTTC. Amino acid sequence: CASQTGATSDTNEQFF.

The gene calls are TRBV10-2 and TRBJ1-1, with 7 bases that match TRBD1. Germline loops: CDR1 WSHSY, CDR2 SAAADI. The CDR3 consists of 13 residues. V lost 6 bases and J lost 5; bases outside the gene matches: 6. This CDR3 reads CASSPDRDTEAFF. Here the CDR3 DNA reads TGCGCCAGCAGCCCAGACAGGGATACTGAAGCTTTCTTT.

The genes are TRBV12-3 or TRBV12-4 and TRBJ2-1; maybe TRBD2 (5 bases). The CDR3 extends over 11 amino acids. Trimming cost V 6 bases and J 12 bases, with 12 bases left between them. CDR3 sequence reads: CASSLGEMQFF. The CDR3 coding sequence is TGTGCCAGCAGCCTCGGGGAGATGCAGTTCTTC.

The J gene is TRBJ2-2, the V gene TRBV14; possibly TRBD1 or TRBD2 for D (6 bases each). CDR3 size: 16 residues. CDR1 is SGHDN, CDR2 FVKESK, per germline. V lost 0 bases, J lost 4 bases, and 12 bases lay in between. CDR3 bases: TGTGCCAGCAGCCAAGATGGGGGGCGAATCACCGGGGAGCTGTTTTTT. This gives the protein CASSQDGGRITGELFF.

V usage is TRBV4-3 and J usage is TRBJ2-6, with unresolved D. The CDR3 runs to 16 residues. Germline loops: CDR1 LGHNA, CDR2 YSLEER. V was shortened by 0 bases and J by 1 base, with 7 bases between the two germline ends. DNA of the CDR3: TGCGCCAGCAGCCAAGAGCACGTATCTGGGGCCAACGTCCTGACTTTC. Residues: CASSQEHVSGANVLTF.

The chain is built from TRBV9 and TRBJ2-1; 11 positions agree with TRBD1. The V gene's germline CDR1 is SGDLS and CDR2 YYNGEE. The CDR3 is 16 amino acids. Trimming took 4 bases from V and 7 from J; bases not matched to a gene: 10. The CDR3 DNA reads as TGTGCCAGCAGCATAGGGACAGGGGGAAGCACGAATGAGCAGTTCTTC. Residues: CASSIGTGGSTNEQFF.

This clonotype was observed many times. The DNA for the CDR3 is TGCGCCAGCAGCCCCAGCTCCACCAACCGGGGAGAGACCCAGTACTTC. Protein sequence: CASSPSSTNRGETQYF. This chain links TRBV5-1 with TRBJ2-5; weak D call: TRBD2 (5 bases). The V gene's germline CDR1 is SGHRS and CDR2 YFSETQ. This CDR3 is 16 amino acids long. With 4 bases removed from V and 4 bases from J, the gap between germline ends came to 20 bases.

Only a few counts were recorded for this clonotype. DNA for the CDR3: TGTGCCAGCGCGGCGTACGGCCTTAACAATGAGCAGTTCTTC. It yields the protein CASAAYGLNNEQFF. The chain combines TRBV27 with TRBJ2-1; no definite D call. This CDR3 spans 14 amino acids. V gave up 8 bases and J gave up 5 bases, with 16 bases separating them. From germline, CDR1 is MNHEY and CDR2 SMNVEV (reference sequence).

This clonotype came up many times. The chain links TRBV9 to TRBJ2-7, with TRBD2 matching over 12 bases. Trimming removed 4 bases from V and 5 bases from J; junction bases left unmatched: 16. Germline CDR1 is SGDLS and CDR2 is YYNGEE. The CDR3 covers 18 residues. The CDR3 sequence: CASSPDRGSSGRADEQYF. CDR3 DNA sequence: TGTGCCAGCAGCCCGGACAGGGGATCTAGCGGGAGGGCCGACGAGCAGTACTTC.

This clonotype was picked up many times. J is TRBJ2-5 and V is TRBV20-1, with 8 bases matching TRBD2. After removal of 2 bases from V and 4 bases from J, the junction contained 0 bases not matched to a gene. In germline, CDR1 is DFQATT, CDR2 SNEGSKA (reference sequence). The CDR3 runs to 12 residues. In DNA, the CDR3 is TGCAGTGCTAGACTAGCGGGAGAGACCCAGTACTTC. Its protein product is CSARLAGETQYF.

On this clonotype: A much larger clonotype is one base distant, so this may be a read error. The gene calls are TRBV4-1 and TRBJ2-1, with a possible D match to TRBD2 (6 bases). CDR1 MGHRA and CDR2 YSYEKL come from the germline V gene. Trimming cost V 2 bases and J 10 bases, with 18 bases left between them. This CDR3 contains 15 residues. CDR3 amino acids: CASSQIQAGGEEQFF. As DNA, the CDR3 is TGCGCCAGCAGCCAAATTCAGGCTGGCGGGGAGGAGCAGTTCTTC.

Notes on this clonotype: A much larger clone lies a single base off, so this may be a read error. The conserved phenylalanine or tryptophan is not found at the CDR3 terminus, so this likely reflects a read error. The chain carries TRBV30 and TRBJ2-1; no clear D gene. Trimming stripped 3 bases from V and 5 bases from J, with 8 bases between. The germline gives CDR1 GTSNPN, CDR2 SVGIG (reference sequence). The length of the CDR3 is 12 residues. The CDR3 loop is CAWSRLNNEQFV. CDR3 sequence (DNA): TGTGCCTGGAGCCGGTTGAACAATGAGCAGTTCGTC.